This T cell receptor beta chain was sequenced for a study of CD8+CD57+ T cells in acquired aplastic anemia. The template used for profiling TCR beta VDJ and CDR3 was genomic DNA. From the reads, TCRdb called clonotypes with MiXCR, one entry per CDR3 protein. The sample yields tens of thousands of distinct CDR3 sequences, about two thirds seen once. The CDR3 is made up of 16 amino acids. V lost 5 bases and J 7 bases, leaving 24 bases between the germline ends. Germline V gene lookup returns CDR1 MGHDK and CDR2 SYGVNS. Sequencing was carried out using sorted CD4+, CD8+, or CD8+CD57+ T cells (not recorded which) from PBMCs. This TCR was sampled from a human donor in good health, serving as a control. V is TRBV25-1 and J is TRBJ2-7; D is possibly TRBD1 or TRBD2 (5 bases each). The CDR3 sequence: CASSPSRGARSGEQYF. The CDR3 region has the DNA TGTGCCAGCAGTCCTTCTCGAGGGGCTAGGTCGGGGGAGCAGTACTTC.